The sequence of this T cell receptor beta chain was determined in a study of blood T cell repertoires in COVID-19 (dated by TCRdb to between 2020 and 2021). In terms of the full investigation: Collaborator samples came from the United States, Italy and Spain and covered acute and convalescent phases of COVID-19. The repertoires were released in a freely available public database meant as a resource for research on the immune response to SARS-CoV-2. The material from the prospective study consisted of cDNA or gDNA derived from T cells, B-cell-depleted T cells, or PBMCs. Where available, HLA class I and class II types were obtained from metadata supplied by the sample provider rather than from assay-based typing. The samples were drawn from the first 160 participants of the ongoing ImmuneRACE study and from roughly 1,300 subjects provided by 6 global collaborators. The dataset comprised deeply sampled blood TCRbeta repertoires from subjects exposed to, actively infected with, or recovered from COVID-19. Nearly every sample came with metadata listing a de-identified subject ID, COVID-19 status, age in years and sex.

TCRbeta CDR3 regions were amplified from genomic DNA by means of the immunoSEQ Assay, a bias-controlled multiplex PCR. As for the authors' bioinformatics: The number of nucleated cells in each sample was estimated from the amplification of reference gene primers within the assay. To quantify the absolute abundance of each unique TCRbeta CDR3 rearrangement, sequence reads were collapsed and filtered. For each sample, productive Simpson clonality was calculated as the square root of Simpson's diversity index across productive rearrangements. TCRdb carries this immuneACCESS record with in-frame sequences only. Its versions omit some clonotypes, under half of them owing to an unresolved V gene in the studies checked, with the rest unexplained. V and J calls and clone size are those listed in that table; D and trimming were worked out from the DNA. A total of tens of thousands of clones appear in this sample, less than 90% of them only once. The ten largest clones represent around a sixth of the sample.

CDR1 and CDR2 are read off the germline V gene as KGHSH and LQKENI. V gives up 6 bases and J gives up 0 bases, and the segment between their germline ends measures 11 bases. Counted from cysteine to phenylalanine, this CDR3 has 14 amino acids. The sequence is cut down to CDR3 DNA, 42 bases in frame from base 1. Whole blood was collected in K2EDTA tubes by collaborating institutions according to the institutions' own protocols. For TCRbeta analysis, collaborators shipped samples as frozen whole blood, isolated PBMCs, or DNA extracted from either of those sample types. About this clone: The clone's antigen remains unknown. No quality values exist for individual bases; no much larger clone is one base distant.

Results the study describes overall, beyond this receptor: Clinical and demographic metadata were provided uncurated, with the amount varying by source and participant.

The source is a woman aged 80 or older with acute or convalescent COVID-19. This sequence uses TRBV18 and TRBJ1-1; there is no confident call for the D gene. Sample: peripheral blood. The nucleotide sequence reads TGTGCCAGCTCCCCCGCGGGATTGAACACTGAAGCTTTCTTT. Its protein is CASSPAGLNTEAFF.